This is a list of T cell receptor beta chains from one sample in a study of CD8 T cells in ankylosing spondylitis. From the 5' RACE reads, TCRdb called clonotypes with MiXCR, one entry per CDR3 protein. Here the sample spans hundreds of thousands of distinct CDR3 sequences, around 17% being singletons. The sequencing input was blood, either unsorted or a sorted T cell fraction (not recorded which). The receptor source for this set is a male donor with ankylosing spondylitis. CDR3s include the opening cysteine and the closing phenylalanine or tryptophan. The D gene is left open where the match is weak. A row's size may be missing; if present it is once, few, many or a size class.

v_call	j_call	clone_size	d_call	cdr3_aa	cdr3_nt
TRBV6-1	TRBJ2-7	NA	NA	CASSRTAGVAGPSSYEQYF	TGTGCCAGCAGCAGAACCGCAGGGGTAGCGGGCCCAAGCTCCTACGAGCAGTACTTC
TRBV15	TRBJ2-1	NA	NA	CATSPYPSNEQFF	TGTGCCACCAGCCCCTATCCTAGTAATGAGCAGTTCTTC
TRBV12-3/TRBV12-4	TRBJ1-2	NA	NA	CASGLPKAPDGYTF	TGTGCCAGCGGTCTGCCTAAGGCACCGGACGGCTACACCTTC
TRBV9	TRBJ2-3	few	TRBD2	CASSVEGGRDTQYF	TGTGCCAGCAGCGTAGAGGGCGGGAGGGATACGCAGTATTTT
TRBV30	TRBJ1-1	NA	TRBD1	CAWSPPGTGLNTEAFF	TGTGCCTGGAGTCCACCCGGGACAGGGTTGAACACTGAAGCTTTCTTT
TRBV19	TRBJ2-1	once	NA	CASSIVGSPYNEQFF	TGTGCCAGTAGTATAGTAGGGTCCCCCTACAATGAGCAGTTCTTC
TRBV2	TRBJ1-3	few	TRBD1	CASSPRQGKGNTIYF	TGTGCCAGCAGTCCTAGACAGGGGAAGGGAAACACCATATATTTT
TRBV20-1	TRBJ2-7	few	NA	CSARDLNSVSGALYEQYF	TGCAGTGCTAGAGATCTGAATTCGGTGTCCGGCGCTCTCTACGAGCAGTACTTC
TRBV3-1	TRBJ1-1	few	NA	CASSQGGAGTEAFF	TGTGCCAGCAGCCAAGGTGGGGCGGGCACTGAAGCTTTCTTT
TRBV4-3	TRBJ2-6	NA	NA	CASSRLRDSGANVLTF	TGCGCCAGCAGCCGTCTTCGTGACTCTGGGGCCAACGTCCTGACTTTC
TRBV3-1	TRBJ1-1	few	NA	CASRPNYPANTEAFF	TGTGCCAGCAGACCCAATTACCCTGCCAACACTGAAGCTTTCTTT
TRBV7-9	TRBJ2-7	NA	NA	CASSSPGSYEQYF	TGTGCCAGCAGCTCTCCAGGATCCTACGAGCAGTACTTC
TRBV13	TRBJ2-4	NA	NA	CASSLYGGSAKNIQYF	TGTGCCAGCAGCTTATATGGGGGTTCAGCCAAAAACATTCAGTACTTC
TRBV7-6	TRBJ2-1	NA	NA	CASSLFAGSYNEQFF	TGTGCCAGCAGCTTATTTGCGGGGAGCTACAATGAGCAGTTCTTC
TRBV5-1	TRBJ2-5	many	TRBD1	CASSLEGTGMETQYF	TGCGCCAGCAGCTTGGAGGGGACAGGGATGGAGACCCAGTACTTC
TRBV7-9	TRBJ2-1	NA	TRBD2	CASSLQTSADEQFF	TGTGCCAGCAGCTTACAAACTAGCGCCGATGAGCAGTTCTTC
TRBV10-2	TRBJ1-5	few	NA	CASTDSNQPQHF	TGCGCCAGCACGGACAGCAATCAGCCCCAGCATTTT
TRBV4-1	TRBJ1-2	NA	NA	CASSQDLTYGYTF	TGCGCCAGCAGCCAAGATCTAACCTATGGCTACACCTTC
TRBV7-9	TRBJ2-7	NA	NA	CASSNDRSYEQYF	TGTGCCAGCAGCAACGACAGATCCTACGAGCAGTACTTC
TRBV11-1	TRBJ2-1	few	NA	CASSSRVGGEQFF	TGTGCCAGCAGCTCCCGGGTTGGCGGAGAGCAGTTCTTC
TRBV13	TRBJ2-1	NA	NA	CASSYGQFDNEQFF	TGTGCCAGCAGCTACGGACAGTTCGACAATGAGCAGTTCTTC
TRBV13	TRBJ2-7	NA	NA	CASSPRGVNEQYF	TGTGCCAGCAGCCCCCGTGGTGTGAACGAGCAGTACTTC
TRBV4-1	TRBJ2-7	few	NA	CASSQGRGTSYEQYF	TGCGCCAGCAGCCAAGGACGGGGCACCTCCTACGAGCAGTACTTC
TRBV11-1	TRBJ2-7	NA	NA	CASSSSLYEQYF	TGTGCCAGCAGCTCCTCCCTCTACGAGCAGTACTTC
TRBV29-1	TRBJ1-2	NA	TRBD1	CSAQGALNYGYTF	TGCAGCGCCCAGGGGGCGCTTAACTATGGCTACACCTTC
TRBV7-9	TRBJ2-7	few	NA	CASSHRDAYEQYF	TGTGCCAGCAGCCACAGGGATGCCTACGAGCAGTACTTC
TRBV28	TRBJ2-2	few	NA	CASSLGERLTGELFF	TGTGCCAGCAGTTTAGGAGAACGGTTGACCGGGGAGCTGTTTTTT
TRBV11-2	TRBJ1-1	few	NA	CASSLGWDNPRGEDTEAFF	TGTGCCAGCAGCTTAGGATGGGACAATCCTAGGGGAGAGGACACTGAAGCTTTCTTT
TRBV5-1	TRBJ2-7	few	TRBD2	CASSLAGLAIYEQYF	TGCGCCAGCAGCTTGGCTGGACTAGCGATCTACGAGCAGTACTTC
TRBV4-1	TRBJ2-1	few	TRBD2	CASSQPTSGAFEQFF	TGCGCCAGCAGCCAACCGACTAGCGGGGCCTTCGAGCAGTTCTTC
TRBV11-1	TRBJ1-2	NA	TRBD1	CASSLGKSQTGVNYGYTF	TGTGCCAGCAGCTTAGGTAAATCCCAGACAGGGGTTAACTATGGCTACACCTTC
TRBV4-2	TRBJ1-5	NA	TRBD1	CASSQPTGEGGQPQHF	TGTGCCAGCAGCCAGCCTACAGGGGAAGGCGGTCAGCCCCAGCATTTT
TRBV27	TRBJ1-5	many	TRBD1	CASSPGQGINQPQHF	TGTGCCAGCAGTCCCGGACAGGGGATCAATCAGCCCCAGCATTTT
TRBV27	TRBJ1-1	few	TRBD1	CASSPWTGGPNTEAFF	TGTGCCAGCAGTCCCTGGACAGGGGGCCCGAACACTGAAGCTTTCTTT
TRBV20-1	TRBJ2-3	few	TRBD1	CSATNLAQGAPTMDTQYF	TGCAGTGCTACTAATTTGGCCCAGGGGGCCCCCACGATGGATACGCAGTATTTT
TRBV28	TRBJ2-1	many	NA	CASSFLSSYNEQFF	TGTGCCAGCAGCTTCTTGAGCTCCTACAATGAGCAGTTCTTC
TRBV9	TRBJ2-1	few	NA	CASSVGGQKGNEQFF	TGTGCCAGCAGCGTAGGCGGTCAGAAGGGGAATGAGCAGTTCTTC
TRBV6-2/TRBV6-3	TRBJ2-3	NA	NA	CASRGTDTQYF	TGTGCCAGCCGGGGCACAGATACGCAGTATTTT
TRBV11-2	TRBJ2-3	NA	TRBD1	CASSPIWGDRAITDTQYF	TGTGCCAGCAGCCCTATTTGGGGGGACAGGGCGATCACAGATACGCAGTATTTT
TRBV25-1	TRBJ2-7	NA	NA	CASNTGPYEQYF	TGTGCCAGCAATACCGGACCCTACGAGCAGTACTTC
TRBV25-1	TRBJ1-5	NA	NA	CASSAGGWGNQPQHF	TGTGCCAGCAGCGCTGGGGGGTGGGGCAATCAGCCCCAGCATTTT
TRBV6-1	TRBJ1-1	NA	NA	CASKLPGHDTEAFF	TGTGCCAGCAAACTGCCTGGACACGACACTGAAGCTTTCTTT
TRBV30	TRBJ2-7	few	NA	CAWSVAAGISYEQYF	TGTGCCTGGAGTGTAGCGGCGGGGATATCCTACGAGCAGTACTTC
TRBV7-9	TRBJ2-3	few	NA	CASSFPGNTDTQYF	TGTGCCAGCAGCTTTCCGGGAAACACAGATACGCAGTATTTT
TRBV12-3/TRBV12-4	TRBJ2-7	few	NA	CASSFGLAFGEQYF	TGTGCCAGCAGTTTTGGGCTAGCCTTTGGAGAGCAGTACTTC
TRBV19	TRBJ1-1	NA	NA	CASSNFGTEAFF	TGTGCCAGTAGTAATTTCGGCACTGAAGCTTTCTTT
TRBV7-8	TRBJ1-1	NA	NA	CASSAGAALIKDTEAFF	TGTGCCAGCAGTGCCGGGGCCGCCTTAATCAAGGACACTGAAGCTTTCTTT
TRBV3-1	TRBJ2-1	NA	NA	CASSSDQGYSSYNEQFF	TGTGCCAGCAGCTCCGATCAGGGTTATAGCTCCTACAATGAGCAGTTCTTC
TRBV7-9	TRBJ2-4	NA	TRBD1	CASSLGTGMNIQYF	TGTGCCAGCAGCTTAGGGACAGGGATGAACATTCAGTACTTC
TRBV28	TRBJ1-1	NA	TRBD1	CASSLWTGGLSAFF	TGTGCCAGCAGTCTCTGGACAGGGGGCCTAAGCGCTTTCTTT
TRBV6-1	TRBJ1-3	once	NA	CASSGTSGNTIYF	TGTGCCAGCAGTGGGACCTCCGGAAACACCATATATTTT
TRBV7-8	TRBJ1-2	NA	NA	CASSLGGGSGGYTF	TGTGCCAGCAGCCTCGGAGGGGGTTCTGGTGGCTACACCTTC
TRBV7-9	TRBJ1-1	many	NA	CASSSQNIGAFF	TGTGCCAGCAGCTCTCAAAACATTGGGGCTTTCTTT
TRBV9	TRBJ1-1	NA	NA	CASSPGKNTEAFF	TGTGCCAGCAGCCCCGGTAAGAACACTGAAGCTTTCTTT
TRBV30	TRBJ2-1	few	NA	CAWALFKGNEQFF	TGTGCCTGGGCCCTCTTTAAGGGCAATGAGCAGTTCTTC
TRBV4-1	TRBJ1-1	NA	NA	CASSQASMNTEAFF	TGCGCCAGCAGCCAAGCCAGCATGAACACTGAAGCTTTCTTT
TRBV7-3	TRBJ1-1	NA	NA	CASSQQGYETEAFF	TGTGCCAGCAGCCAACAGGGATACGAAACTGAAGCTTTCTTT